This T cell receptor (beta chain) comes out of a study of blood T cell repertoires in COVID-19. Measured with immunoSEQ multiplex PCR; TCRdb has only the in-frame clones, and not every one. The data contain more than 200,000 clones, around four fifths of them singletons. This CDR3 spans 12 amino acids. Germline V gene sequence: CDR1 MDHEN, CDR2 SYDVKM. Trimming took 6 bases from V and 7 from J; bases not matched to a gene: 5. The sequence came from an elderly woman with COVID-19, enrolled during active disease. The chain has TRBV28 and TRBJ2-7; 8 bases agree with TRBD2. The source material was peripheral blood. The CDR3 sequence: CASSRLAGEQYV. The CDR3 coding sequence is TGTGCCAGCAGCCGTCTAGCGGGTGAGCAGTACGTC.